This passage covers 29 T cell receptor beta chains from one sample sequenced in a study of cytotoxic CD8 clonotypes in ibrutinib-treated CLL. Data came from immunoSEQ multiplex PCR; TCRdb stores just in-frame clones and leaves some out. The sample has fewer than 40,000 clones, around 63% seen once. The sample consisted of PBMCs, taken at disease progression, from a patient treated with ibrutinib. These TCRs come from a human donor with chronic lymphocytic leukemia.

The table lists this clone with a few counts. The genes are TRBV4-3 and TRBJ2-1; D is unclear. There are 16 residues in the CDR3. The ends were cut back, 3 bases at V and 0 bases at J, with 12 bases in the middle. CDR1 is LGHNA, CDR2 YSLEER, per germline. In nucleotides, the CDR3 is TGCGCCAGCAGCCAGGGCGGAATAAGCTCCTACAATGAGCAGTTCTTC. Translating gives CASSQGGISSYNEQFF.

This clone qualifies as medium-sized. The chain links TRBV7-3 to TRBJ2-1; TRBD2 is a possible D gene (6 bases). Trimming removed 5 bases at V and 6 bases at J, with 11 bases between. This CDR3 contains 13 residues. The V gene's germline CDR1 is SGHTA and CDR2 FQGTGA. CDR3 in DNA: TGTGCCAGCAGCAGGGACTCACTCAATGAGCAGTTCTTC. This encodes CASSRDSLNEQFF.

The chain recombines TRBV30 with TRBJ2-1, with 9 bases identical to TRBD1. CDR3 size: 14 residues. Germline loops: CDR1 GTSNPN, CDR2 SVGIG (reference sequence). Germline trimming cut 1 base from V and 12 bases from J; bases unmatched to any gene: 10. The CDR3 DNA reads TGTGCCTGGAGTGCCACCCGGGGACAGGGTCGGCAGTTCTTC. Translated, it gives CAWSATRGQGRQFF.

To note about this clone: Within the sample, other DNA sequences also encode this same CDR3. V usage is TRBV19 and J usage is TRBJ1-1, with D possibly matching TRBD1 (5 bases). CDR1 and CDR2 (germline): LNHDA, SQIVND (reference sequence). The CDR3 has 13 amino acids. V was pared by 3 bases and J by 4 bases, with 9 bases between. The CDR3 here is CASSIQGSTEAFF. CDR3 coding DNA: TGTGCCAGTAGTATCCAGGGTTCCACTGAAGCTTTCTTT.

The chain employs TRBV9 and TRBJ2-1; tentative D call: TRBD2 (6 bases). Trimming shortened V by 4 bases and J by 0 bases, and 17 bases separated the two germline ends. The CDR3 is 17 residues long. Germline V CDR1 and CDR2: SGDLS, YYNGEE. The CDR3, as DNA: TGTGCCAGCAGCCCGCCCGGGGGAGGCATCTCCTACAATGAGCAGTTCTTC. Amino acid sequence: CASSPPGGGISYNEQFF.

The rearrangement joins TRBV7-2 to TRBJ2-5; 9 bases line up with TRBD1. With V trimmed by 4 bases and J by 6 bases, 6 bases remained unmatched. Germline V gene lookup returns CDR1 SGHTA and CDR2 FQGNSA. This CDR3 contains 14 residues. CDR3 protein: CASSYGTGKQTQYF. The DNA of the CDR3 is TGTGCCAGCAGCTACGGGACAGGGAAACAGACCCAGTACTTC.

The chain links TRBV6-6 to TRBJ1-3, with D perhaps TRBD1 (5 bases). Trimming left V 5 bases short and J 3 bases short, with 14 bases between. Germline CDR1 MNHNY, CDR2 SVGAGI (reference sequence). CDR3 length: 15 amino acids. Here the CDR3 DNA reads TGTGCCAGCAGTCCTCCCGGGGCAGGTGGAAACACCATATATTTT. It translates to CASSPPGAGGNTIYF.

The V call is TRBV30, the J call TRBJ1-1; D is ambiguous. The length of the CDR3 is 11 residues. CDR1 and CDR2 (germline): GTSNPN, SVGIG (reference sequence). Trimming cost V 4 bases and J 3 bases, with 6 bases left between them. This chain's CDR3 is CAWKADTEAFF. The CDR3 DNA sequence: TGTGCCTGGAAGGCGGACACTGAAGCTTTCTTT.

V gene TRBV9 combines with J gene TRBJ1-4; D is ambiguous. CDR1 is SGDLS and CDR2 is YYNGEE in the germline V gene. There are 15 residues in the CDR3. Trimming cost V 4 bases and J 8 bases, with 18 bases left between them. The CDR3 sequence is CASSPAFGPREKLFF. CDR3 DNA: TGTGCCAGCAGCCCCGCTTTCGGGCCGCGGGAAAAACTGTTTTTT.

The chain recombines TRBV10-3 with TRBJ2-7; 8 nucleotides line up with TRBD2. The V and J ends lost 7 bases and 5 bases, in that order; junction bases with no gene match: 22. Germline CDR1 ENHRY, CDR2 SYGVKD. CDR3 length equals 18 residues. Here the CDR3 DNA reads TGTGCCATCAAGGGAATAGGATATAGCGGGAAGGTCATTGACGAGCAGTACTTC. This translates into CAIKGIGYSGKVIDEQYF.

J is TRBJ2-7 and V is TRBV5-4; a weak D match, TRBD1 (5 bases). The germline V gene has CDR1 SGHNT and CDR2 YYREEE (reference sequence). The CDR3 contains 14 residues. Trimming took 2 bases from V and 1 from J, leaving 10 bases between them. The CDR3: CASSLSDSSYEQYF. The CDR3 DNA follows: TGTGCCAGCAGCTTATCTGACAGTTCCTACGAGCAGTACTTC.

Here the CDR3 DNA reads TGTGCCAGCAGCCCCGCCGGACAGCAAGAGACCCAGTACTTC. Amino acids: CASSPAGQQETQYF. The chain couples TRBV7-2 to TRBJ2-5; maybe TRBD1 (6 bases). The CDR3 totals 14 residues. CDR1 is SGHTA, CDR2 FQGNSA, per germline. The V end lost 5 bases, the J end lost 2 bases, and 12 bases lay between the germline ends.

J is TRBJ2-7 and V is TRBV11-3; no clear D gene. The CDR3 is 12 amino acids. Germline-derived CDR1 and CDR2 are SGHNT and YENEEA. V was trimmed by 8 bases and J by 5 bases, leaving 13 bases between them. The CDR3 is CASGWVPHEQYF. As DNA, the CDR3 is TGTGCCAGCGGGTGGGTCCCCCACGAGCAGTACTTC.

This clone is medium-sized within its sample. The J gene is TRBJ2-3, the V gene TRBV7-9; 10 positions match TRBD2. Germline CDR1 is SEHNR and CDR2 is FQNEAQ (reference sequence). V was clipped by 2 bases and J by 4 bases; unmatched bases: 0. The CDR3 runs 14 residues. In DNA, the CDR3 is TGTGCCAGCAGCTTACTAGCGGGAGCAGATACGCAGTATTTT. Protein product: CASSLLAGADTQYF.

This clone appeared once. This chain uses TRBV7-9 with TRBJ2-1; either TRBD1 or TRBD2 may fit D (5 bases each). The germline V gene encodes CDR1 SEHNR and CDR2 FQNEAQ (reference sequence). The CDR3 runs to 12 residues. V lost 1 base and J 10 bases, leaving 8 bases between the germline ends. CDR3 sequence (DNA): TGTGCCAGCAGCTTAGGGGACCCAGAGCAGTTCTTC. Its protein product is CASSLGDPEQFF.

The V call is TRBV7-2, the J call TRBJ2-7; 8 bases match TRBD2. Germline-derived CDR1 and CDR2 are SGHTA and FQGNSA. The CDR3 covers 16 residues. Trimming removed 5 bases from V and 0 bases from J; junction bases left unmatched: 9. The DNA for the CDR3 is TGTGCCAGCAGCCCAGCGGTAGCGGGATCCTCCTACGAGCAGTACTTC. Amino acid sequence: CASSPAVAGSSYEQYF.

V and J are TRBV7-9 and TRBJ2-4; no clear D gene. This CDR3 is 18 amino acids long. Trimming took off 5 bases at V and 0 bases at J, with 20 bases between the two ends. From germline, CDR1 is SEHNR and CDR2 FQNEAQ (reference sequence). CDR3 bases: TGTGCCAGCAGCACGTACTCCTCCCCATCACTAGCCAAAAACATTCAGTACTTC. Its translation is CASSTYSSPSLAKNIQYF.

This chain uses TRBV29-1 with TRBJ1-1; D is possibly TRBD1 (5 bases). V gave up 4 bases and J gave up 0 bases, with 12 bases separating them. Germline V gives CDR1 SQVTM, CDR2 ANQGSEA. This CDR3 is built from 14 residues. CDR3 DNA sequence: TGCAGCGTTGGAGAGGCAGGGCTGAACACTGAAGCTTTCTTT. This sequence encodes CSVGEAGLNTEAFF.

The V call is TRBV6-5, the J call TRBJ1-6; tentative D call: TRBD1 (5 bases). The CDR3 length is 14 residues. Germline V gene lookup returns CDR1 MNHEY and CDR2 SVGAGI. Trimming pared 4 bases from V and 6 bases from J, leaving 10 bases between. CDR3 DNA: TGTGCCAGCAGTTCTAGCAGGGCTAATTCACCCCTCCACTTT. Protein: CASSSSRANSPLHF.

This clone was seen only once. The V and J genes are TRBV28 and TRBJ1-4, with D perhaps matching TRBD1 (5 bases). This CDR3 is 14 amino acids long. Trimming removed 2 bases from V and 8 bases from J, with 12 bases in between. Germline loops: CDR1 MDHEN, CDR2 SYDVKM. The CDR3 here is CASSLVGESEKLFF. CDR3 sequence (DNA): TGTGCCAGCAGTTTAGTAGGGGAAAGCGAAAAACTGTTTTTT. Supplemented by reference TRBV28 and TRBJ1-4, the full variable domain reads DVKVTQSSRYLVKRTGEKVFLECVQDMDHENMFWYRQDPGLGLRLIYFSYDVKMKEKGDIPEGYSVSREKKERFSLILESASTNQTSMYLCASSLVGESEKLFFGSGTQLSVL.

This clone was seen more than once but under ten times. One junction end disagrees with the germline gene, perhaps due to a read error. This chain joins TRBV18 and TRBJ1-5, with D tentatively TRBD1 (5 bases). The CDR3 runs 15 residues. Germline V gene lookup returns CDR1 KGHSH and CDR2 LQKENI. This CDR3 reads CASSPRGAGDQPQHF. CDR3 bases: TGTGCCAGCTCACCAAGAGGGGCGGGGGATCAACCCCAGCATTTT.

CDR3 region: CAWTSREAYEQYF. The CDR3 DNA reads TGTGCCTGGACTTCGCGGGAGGCCTACGAGCAGTACTTC. The V and J genes are TRBV30 and TRBJ2-7; 8 bases are a match to TRBD2. Germline V gene data show CDR1 as GTSNPN and CDR2 as SVGIG (reference sequence). V trimming: 4 bases; J trimming: 2 bases; junction bases outside the gene matches: 4. This CDR3 region has 13 residues.

The chain carries TRBV2 and TRBJ2-3, with 11 bases identical to TRBD1. The CDR3 extends over 14 amino acids. The V gene's germline CDR1 is SNHLY and CDR2 FYNNEI. V lost 6 bases and J lost 4; bases outside the gene matches: 3. CDR3 sequence reads: CASRDRGRADTQYF. The CDR3 region has the DNA TGTGCCAGCAGGGACAGGGGGCGAGCAGATACGCAGTATTTT.

This chain connects TRBV5-6 to TRBJ2-7; D gene ambiguous. This CDR3 comprises 13 residues. Germline-derived CDR1 and CDR2 are SGHDT and YYEEEE. Trimming shortened V by 4 bases and J by 4 bases, and 12 bases separated the two germline ends. CDR3 coding DNA: TGTGCCAGCAGCCCCAGCTGGGGATACGAGCAGTACTTC. Translated: CASSPSWGYEQYF.

The rearrangement uses TRBV5-1 and TRBJ2-1; no definite D call. Germline CDR1 is SGHRS and CDR2 is YFSETQ. The CDR3 runs 16 residues. V was shortened by 4 bases and J by 5 bases, with 19 bases between the two germline ends. CDR3 nucleotides: TGCGCCAGCAGCACGGTGACTCGACCCTCTGACAATGAGCAGTTCTTC. The encoded protein is CASSTVTRPSDNEQFF.

The chain couples TRBV19 to TRBJ2-1; a possible D gene is TRBD2 (5 bases). CDR1 LNHDA and CDR2 SQIVND come from the germline V gene (reference sequence). Trimming left V 1 base short and J 1 base short, with 5 bases between. CDR3 size: 14 residues. The CDR3 sequence is CASSIGGSYNEQFF. CDR3 bases: TGTGCCAGTAGTATAGGAGGGTCCTACAATGAGCAGTTCTTC.

This clone qualifies as medium-sized (0.01 to 0.1%). The V call is TRBV5-1, the J call TRBJ1-2, with 9 nucleotides matching TRBD1. In germline, CDR1 is SGHRS, CDR2 YFSETQ. The ends lost 4 bases at V and 4 bases at J; junction bases unmatched: 5. The CDR3 consists of 14 residues. The CDR3 spells CASSEGQGIYGYTF. Written as DNA, the CDR3 is TGCGCCAGCAGCGAGGGACAGGGAATCTATGGCTACACCTTC.

This clone was observed a single time. The chain has TRBV2 and TRBJ2-3, with D uncertain. CDR1 is SNHLY, CDR2 FYNNEI, per germline. V was cut by 7 bases and J by 0 bases, with 5 bases left in between. The CDR3 is 12 amino acids. CDR3 region: CASMSSTDTQYF. Written as DNA, the CDR3 is TGTGCCAGCATGTCTAGCACAGATACGCAGTATTTT. Looking up the rest from reference TRBV2 and TRBJ2-3 gives the full variable domain: EPEVTQTPSHQVTQMGQEVILRCVPISNHLYFYWYRQILGQKVEFLVSFYNNEISEKSEIFDDQFSVERPDGSNFTLKIRSTKLEDSAMYFCASMSSTDTQYFGPGTRLTVL.

The chain joins TRBV6-4 to TRBJ2-3; a possible D gene is TRBD1 (5 bases). CDR1 is MRHNA, CDR2 SNTAGT, per germline. The CDR3 consists of 15 residues. V lost 0 bases and J 2 bases, leaving 9 bases between the germline ends. DNA for the CDR3: TGTGCCAGCAGTGACTCGCAGGGTGACACAGATACGCAGTATTTT. As protein: CASSDSQGDTDTQYF.